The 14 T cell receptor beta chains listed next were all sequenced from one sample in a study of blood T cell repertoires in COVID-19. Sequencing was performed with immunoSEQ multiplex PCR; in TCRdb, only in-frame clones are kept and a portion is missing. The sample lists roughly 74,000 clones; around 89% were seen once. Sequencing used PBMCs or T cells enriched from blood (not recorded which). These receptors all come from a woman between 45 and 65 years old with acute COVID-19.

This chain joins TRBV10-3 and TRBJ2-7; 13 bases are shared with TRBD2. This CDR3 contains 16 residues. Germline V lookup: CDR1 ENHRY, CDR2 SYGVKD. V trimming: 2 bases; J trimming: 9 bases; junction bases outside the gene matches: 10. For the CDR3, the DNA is TGTGCCATCAGTGAGGAAGGACTAGCGGGAGAAGCGGCGCAGTACTTC. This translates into CAISEEGLAGEAAQYF.

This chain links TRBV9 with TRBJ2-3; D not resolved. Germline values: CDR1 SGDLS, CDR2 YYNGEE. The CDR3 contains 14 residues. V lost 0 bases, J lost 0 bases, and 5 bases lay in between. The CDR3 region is CASSVDGSTDTQYF. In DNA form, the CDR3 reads TGTGCCAGCAGCGTAGACGGGAGCACAGATACGCAGTATTTT.

CDR3 nucleotides: TGTGCCAGCAGCGAACTAGTAACAGATACGCAGTATTTT. It translates to CASSELVTDTQYF. This rearrangement joins TRBV14 to TRBJ2-3; D is perhaps TRBD2 (5 bases). Looked up from germline, CDR1 is SGHDN and CDR2 is FVKESK. This CDR3 is built from 13 residues. V was pared by 5 bases and J by 3 bases, with 9 bases between.

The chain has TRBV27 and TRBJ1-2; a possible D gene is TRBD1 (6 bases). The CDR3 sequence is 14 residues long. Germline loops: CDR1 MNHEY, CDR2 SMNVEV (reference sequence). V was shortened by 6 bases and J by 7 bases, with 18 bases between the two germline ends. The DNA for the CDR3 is TGTGCCAGCAGGCCTACAGGGCAAGGGGCTGGCTACACCTTC. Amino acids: CASRPTGQGAGYTF.

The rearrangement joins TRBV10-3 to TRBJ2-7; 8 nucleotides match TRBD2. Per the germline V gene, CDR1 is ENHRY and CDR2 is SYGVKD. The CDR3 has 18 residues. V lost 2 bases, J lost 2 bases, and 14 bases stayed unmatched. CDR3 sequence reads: CAISEGREAPLQPYEQYF. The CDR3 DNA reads TGTGCCATCAGTGAGGGGCGGGAGGCTCCTTTGCAGCCCTACGAGCAGTACTTC.

This CDR3 reads CASSPTGVYEQYF. In nucleotides, the CDR3 is TGTGCCAGCAGTCCCACAGGGGTCTACGAGCAGTACTTC. The chain is built from TRBV12-3 or TRBV12-4 and TRBJ2-7; TRBD1 matches 7 bases. CDR3 size: 13 residues. The V segment lost 5 bases and the J segment 3 bases; nucleotides outside the gene matches: 4.

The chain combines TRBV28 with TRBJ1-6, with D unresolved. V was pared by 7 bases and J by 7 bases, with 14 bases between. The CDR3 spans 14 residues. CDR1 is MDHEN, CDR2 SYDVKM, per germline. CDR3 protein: CASTTGSPNSPLHF. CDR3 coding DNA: TGTGCCAGCACCACCGGTAGCCCCAATTCACCCCTCCACTTT.

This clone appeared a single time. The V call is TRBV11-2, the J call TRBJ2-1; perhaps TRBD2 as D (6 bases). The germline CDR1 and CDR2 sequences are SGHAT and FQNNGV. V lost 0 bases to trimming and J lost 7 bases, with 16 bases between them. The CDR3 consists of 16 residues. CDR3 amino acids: CASSLDDGSIGNEQFF. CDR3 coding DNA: TGTGCCAGCAGCTTAGATGACGGGAGTATTGGGAATGAGCAGTTCTTC.

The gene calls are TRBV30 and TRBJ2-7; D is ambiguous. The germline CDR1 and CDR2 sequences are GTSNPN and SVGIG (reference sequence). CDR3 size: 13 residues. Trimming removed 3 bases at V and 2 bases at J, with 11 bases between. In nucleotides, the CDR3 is TGTGCCTGGAGCCTGCACAGAACCTACGAGCAGTACTTC. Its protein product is CAWSLHRTYEQYF.

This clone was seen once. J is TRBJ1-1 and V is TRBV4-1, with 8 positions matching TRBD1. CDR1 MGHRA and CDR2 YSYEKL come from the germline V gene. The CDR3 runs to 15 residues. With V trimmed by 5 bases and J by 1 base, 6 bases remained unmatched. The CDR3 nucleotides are TGCGCCAGCAGCGGGACAGGATGGGAGAACACTGAAGCTTTCTTT. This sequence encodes CASSGTGWENTEAFF.

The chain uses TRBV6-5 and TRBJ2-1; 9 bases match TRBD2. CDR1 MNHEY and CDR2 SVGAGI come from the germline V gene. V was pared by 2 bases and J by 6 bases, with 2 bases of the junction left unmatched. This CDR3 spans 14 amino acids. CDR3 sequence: CASSYQTSGNEQFF. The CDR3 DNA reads TGTGCCAGCAGTTACCAGACTAGCGGCAATGAGCAGTTCTTC.

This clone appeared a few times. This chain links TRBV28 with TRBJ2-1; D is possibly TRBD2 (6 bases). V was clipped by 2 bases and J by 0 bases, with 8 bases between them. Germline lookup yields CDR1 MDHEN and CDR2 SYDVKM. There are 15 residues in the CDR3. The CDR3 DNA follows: TGTGCCAGCAGTTTAGGAGGGAGCTCCTACAATGAGCAGTTCTTC. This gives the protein CASSLGGSSYNEQFF.

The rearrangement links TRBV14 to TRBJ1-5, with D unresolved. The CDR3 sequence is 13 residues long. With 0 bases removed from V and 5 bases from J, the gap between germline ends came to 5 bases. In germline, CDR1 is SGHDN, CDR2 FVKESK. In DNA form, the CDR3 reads TGTGCCAGCAGCCAAGATGGCCATCAGCCCCAGCATTTT. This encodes CASSQDGHQPQHF.

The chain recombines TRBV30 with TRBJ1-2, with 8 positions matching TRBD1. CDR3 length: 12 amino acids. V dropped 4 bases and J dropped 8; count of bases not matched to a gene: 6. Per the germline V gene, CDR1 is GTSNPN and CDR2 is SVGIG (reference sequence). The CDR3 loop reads CAWKRTGYGYTF. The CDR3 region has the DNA TGTGCCTGGAAGAGGACAGGGTACGGCTACACCTTC.